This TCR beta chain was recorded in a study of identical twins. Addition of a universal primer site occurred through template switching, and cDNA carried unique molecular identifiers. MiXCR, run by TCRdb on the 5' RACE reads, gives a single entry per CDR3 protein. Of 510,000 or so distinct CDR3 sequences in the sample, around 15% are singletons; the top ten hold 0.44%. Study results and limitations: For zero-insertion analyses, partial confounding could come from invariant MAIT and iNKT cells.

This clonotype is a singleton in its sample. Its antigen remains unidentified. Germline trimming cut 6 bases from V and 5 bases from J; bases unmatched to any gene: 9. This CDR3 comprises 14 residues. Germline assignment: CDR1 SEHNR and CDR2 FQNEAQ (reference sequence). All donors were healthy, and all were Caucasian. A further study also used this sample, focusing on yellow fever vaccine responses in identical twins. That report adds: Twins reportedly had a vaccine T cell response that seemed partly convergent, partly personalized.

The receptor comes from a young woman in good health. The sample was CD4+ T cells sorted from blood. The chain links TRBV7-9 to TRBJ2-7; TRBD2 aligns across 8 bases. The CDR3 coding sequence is TGTGCCAGCAGTGTGGTCCGTAGCGGGAACGAGCAGTACTTC. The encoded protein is CASSVVRSGNEQYF.